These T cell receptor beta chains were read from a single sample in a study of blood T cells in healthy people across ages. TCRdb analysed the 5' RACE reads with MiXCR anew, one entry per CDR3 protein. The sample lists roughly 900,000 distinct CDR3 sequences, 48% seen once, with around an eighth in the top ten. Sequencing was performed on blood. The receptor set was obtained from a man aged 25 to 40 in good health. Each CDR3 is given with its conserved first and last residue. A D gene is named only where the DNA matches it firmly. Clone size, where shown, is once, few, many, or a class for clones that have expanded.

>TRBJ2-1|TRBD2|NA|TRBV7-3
TGTGCCAGCAGCTTAGAGCGGGGGGTCCCCTACAATGAGCAGTTCTTC
CASSLERGVPYNEQFF
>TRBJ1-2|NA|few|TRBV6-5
TGTGCCAGCAGTTACTCGGGTGACTATGGCTACACCTTC
CASSYSGDYGYTF
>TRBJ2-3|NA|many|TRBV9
TGTGCCAGCAGCGCCCAAGGCACAGATACGCAGTATTTT
CASSAQGTDTQYF
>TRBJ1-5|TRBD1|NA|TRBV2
TGTGCCAGCAGTCCTCTTGGGACAGCGGCGGAGCCCCAGCATTTT
CASSPLGTAAEPQHF
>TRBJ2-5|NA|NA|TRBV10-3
TGTGCTCGTCAGGGGAGGGATGAGACCCAGTACTTC
CARQGRDETQYF
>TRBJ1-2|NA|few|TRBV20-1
TGCAGTGCTATGGGAAGGGGGGGATACTTAAACTATGGCTACACCTTC
CSAMGRGGYLNYGYTF
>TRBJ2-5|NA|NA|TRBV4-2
TGTGCCAGCAGCCAACCAAACGGACTAAGGGGCCAAGAGACCCAGTACTTC
CASSQPNGLRGQETQYF
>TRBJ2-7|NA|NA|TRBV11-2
TGTGCCAGCAGCTTATTTGACGGGACCTACGAGCAGTACTTC
CASSLFDGTYEQYF
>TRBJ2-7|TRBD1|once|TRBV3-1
TGTGCCAGCAGCCAATCCGGGACAGCTAACAATGAGCAGTACTTC
CASSQSGTANNEQYF
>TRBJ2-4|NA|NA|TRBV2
TGTGCCAGCGAGGACGGAGCACTAGCCAAAAACATTCAGTACTTC
CASEDGALAKNIQYF
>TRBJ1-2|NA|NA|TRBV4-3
TGCGCCAGCAGCCACCGAGAACAGGACTATGGCTACACCTTC
CASSHREQDYGYTF
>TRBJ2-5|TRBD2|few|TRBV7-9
TGTGCCAGCAGCTCGGGGACTAGAACCCTAAGCCAAGAGACCCAGTACTTC
CASSSGTRTLSQETQYF
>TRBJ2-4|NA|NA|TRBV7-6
TGTGCCAGCAGCTTACGTGCGGGAACAGGGGAAGCCAAAAACATTCAGTACTTC
CASSLRAGTGEAKNIQYF
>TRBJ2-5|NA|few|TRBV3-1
TGTGCCAGCAGCCAAGGGTCGGGCGGGGGCGGAGGGGAGCAGTACTTC
CASSQGSGGGGGEQYF
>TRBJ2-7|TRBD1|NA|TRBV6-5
TGTGCCAGCAGTCCGCACAGGGGGCCCTACGAGCAGTACTTC
CASSPHRGPYEQYF
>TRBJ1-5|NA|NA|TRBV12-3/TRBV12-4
TGTGCCAGCAGTGGAGGGGTTCAGCCCCAGCATTTT
CASSGGVQPQHF
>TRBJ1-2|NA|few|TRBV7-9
TGTGCCAGCAGCGATCAGGACAGCTTATATGGCTACACCTTC
CASSDQDSLYGYTF
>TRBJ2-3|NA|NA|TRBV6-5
TGTGCCAGCAGTACAGGAACGGGGTACGATACGCAGTATTTT
CASSTGTGYDTQYF
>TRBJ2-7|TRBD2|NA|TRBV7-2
TGTGCCAGCAGCTTCTCGAGCGGGAGTTTGGACGAGCAGTACTTC
CASSFSSGSLDEQYF
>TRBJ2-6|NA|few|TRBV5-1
TGCGCCAGCAGGGTGGACACTGGGGCCAACGTCCTGACTTTC
CASRVDTGANVLTF
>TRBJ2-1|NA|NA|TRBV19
TGTGCCAGTAGACAGACACCGGGGACGGTTTGGGAGCAGTTCTTC
CASRQTPGTVWEQFF
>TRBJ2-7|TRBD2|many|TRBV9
TGTGCCAGCAGCGGTGCCGGGACTAGCTCCGAGCAGTACTTC
CASSGAGTSSEQYF
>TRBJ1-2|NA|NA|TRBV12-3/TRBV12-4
TGTGCCAGCAGTCGTGCGGAACACTATGGCTACACCTTC
CASSRAEHYGYTF
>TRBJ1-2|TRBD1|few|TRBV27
TGTGCCAGCACCCGACTCGGGACAGGGAGTGGCTACACCTTC
CASTRLGTGSGYTF
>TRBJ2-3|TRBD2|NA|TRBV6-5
TGTGCCAGCAGTTTACTAGCGGGGGGGAACACAGATACGCAGTATTTT
CASSLLAGGNTDTQYF
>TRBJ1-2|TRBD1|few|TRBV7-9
TGTGCCAGCAGCGATACCGGGACAGTTTATGGCTACACCTTC
CASSDTGTVYGYTF
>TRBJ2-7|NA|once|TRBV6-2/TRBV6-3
TGTGCCAGCAGTTACTCACCGACGGGACAAGGCTACGAGCAGTACTTC
CASSYSPTGQGYEQYF
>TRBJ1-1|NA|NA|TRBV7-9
TGTGCCAGCAGGTACCCTGGGGTCTTGAACACTGAAGCTTTCTTT
CASRYPGVLNTEAFF